Listed below are T cell receptor beta chains from one sample, sequenced in a study of blood T cell repertoires in COVID-19. The method was immunoSEQ multiplex PCR; TCRdb's version includes in-frame clones alone and lacks a portion of them. The table has around 97,000 clones, 87% seen once. The sample comprised peripheral blood. All receptors come from a man between 45 and 60 years old in a cohort sampled during active COVID-19. Both conserved end residues are part of each CDR3. D genes are given only for firm matches. Clone size is given for some rows only: seen once, a few or many times, or a class if the clone is expanded.

D,V,size,J,CDR3,DNA
NA,TRBV4-3,NA,TRBJ1-1,CASSQGRNTEAFF,TGCGCCAGCAGCCAAGGTAGAAACACTGAAGCTTTCTTT
NA,TRBV5-4,NA,TRBJ2-5,CASSLSVIETQYF,TGTGCCAGCAGCTTGTCAGTCATAGAGACCCAGTACTTC
NA,TRBV28,NA,TRBJ1-4,CASSTPMEGSGEKLFF,TGTGCCAGCAGTACCCCAATGGAGGGGAGCGGTGAAAAACTGTTTTTT
NA,TRBV15,NA,TRBJ1-2,CATSGDTYGYTF,TGTGCCACCAGCGGGGACACCTATGGCTACACCTTC
TRBD2,TRBV11-2,NA,TRBJ2-1,CASTLAGNYNEQFF,TGTGCCAGCACCTTAGCGGGGAACTACAATGAGCAGTTCTTC
TRBD1,TRBV6-1,NA,TRBJ2-1,CASSDLGQVRDEQFF,TGTGCCAGCAGTGACCTGGGACAGGTCAGGGATGAGCAGTTCTTC
TRBD1,TRBV19,NA,TRBJ1-5,CASSSQGANQPQHF,TGTGCCAGTAGTAGCCAGGGGGCGAATCAGCCCCAGCATTTT
TRBD2,TRBV10-3,NA,TRBJ2-6,CAVSSGLSGANVLTF,TGTGCCGTGTCTAGCGGACTCTCTGGGGCCAACGTCCTGACTTTC
TRBD2,TRBV7-2,few,TRBJ2-3,CASSFGGGGATDTQYF,TGTGCCAGCAGCTTTGGTGGCGGGGGGGCAACAGATACGCAGTATTTT
NA,TRBV4-2,NA,TRBJ2-3,CASSQAGKTDTQYF,TGTGCCAGCAGCCAAGCGGGGAAGACCGATACGCAGTATTTT
NA,TRBV7-9,NA,TRBJ1-1,CASSLGTGTEAFF,TGTGCCAGCAGCTTAGGGACTGGCACTGAAGCTTTCTTT
TRBD1,TRBV5-4,NA,TRBJ1-1,CASSLDRVVTEAFF,TGTGCCAGCAGCTTAGACAGGGTAGTCACTGAAGCTTTCTTT
TRBD2,TRBV6-5,once,TRBJ2-7,CASRSSGGAYEQYF,TGTGCCAGCAGGTCATCGGGGGGAGCCTACGAGCAGTACTTC
NA,TRBV9,few,TRBJ1-5,CASSVGQGSNQPQHF,TGTGCCAGCAGCGTAGGCCAGGGGAGCAATCAGCCCCAGCATTTT
TRBD1,TRBV5-1,NA,TRBJ2-6,CASSKGQGSGANVLTF,TGCGCCAGCAGCAAAGGACAGGGTTCTGGGGCCAACGTCCTGACTTTC
NA,TRBV6-2/TRBV6-3,NA,TRBJ2-1,CASSYSTVGNEQFF,TGTGCCAGCAGTTACTCGACAGTCGGCAATGAGCAGTTCTTC
TRBD1,TRBV7-2,NA,TRBJ1-1,CASSSDSGTVNTEAFF,TGTGCCAGCAGCTCGGATTCGGGGACAGTGAACACTGAAGCTTTCTTT
NA,TRBV5-1,NA,TRBJ2-3,CASSLEGAGTQYF,TGCGCCAGCAGCCTGGAGGGGGCGGGTACGCAGTATTTT
TRBD1,TRBV6-5,NA,TRBJ1-2,CASSYSSGGYGYTF,TGTGCCAGCAGTTACTCGTCAGGGGGCTATGGCTACACCTTC
TRBD1,TRBV5-8,NA,TRBJ2-4,CASIGQGTNIQYF,TGTGCCAGCATCGGACAGGGAACAAACATTCAGTACTTC
NA,TRBV5-1,NA,TRBJ2-2,CASSLSASSSGELFF,TGCGCCAGCAGCCTGTCGGCTAGTTCATCCGGGGAGCTGTTTTTT
NA,TRBV3-1/TRBV3-2,NA,TRBJ1-2,CASRSQGYRHGYTF,TGTGCCAGCAGATCGCAGGGTTATCGGCATGGCTACACCTTC
TRBD1,TRBV12-3/TRBV12-4,NA,TRBJ1-1,CASSLTGYTEAFF,TGTGCCAGCAGCCTGACAGGGTACACTGAAGCTTTCTTT
NA,TRBV3-1/TRBV3-2,NA,TRBJ1-2,CASSQKPGAGNYGYTF,TGTGCCAGCAGCCAAAAACCCGGGGCGGGGAACTATGGCTACACCTTC
NA,TRBV28,NA,TRBJ2-2,CASRPSTGELFF,TGTGCCAGCAGGCCTAGTACCGGGGAGCTGTTTTTT
NA,TRBV4-1,NA,TRBJ1-5,CASSQVSGNSNQPQHF,TGCGCCAGCAGCCAAGTGTCAGGGAATAGCAATCAGCCCCAGCATTTT
TRBD1,TRBV7-6,few,TRBJ1-6,CASSLVTGGNSPLHF,TGTGCCAGCAGCTTAGTAACAGGGGGCAATTCACCCCTCCACTTT
NA,TRBV5-1,NA,TRBJ2-6,CASSSTGAGANVLTF,TGCGCCAGCAGCTCTACGGGTGCTGGGGCCAACGTCCTGACTTTC